A selection of T cell receptor beta chains follows, all from one sample in a study of T cell responses to AZD1222 COVID-19 vaccine. Using immunoSEQ multiplex PCR, the repertoire was profiled, and TCRdb retains in-frame clones only, with some absent. Of 150,000 to 170,000 clones listed, around 90% are singletons. This sample comprised peripheral blood, obtained on day 0 of AZD1222 vaccination. These TCRs come from an adult in good health. Both conserved end residues are part of each CDR3. The D gene is left open where the match is weak. Rows give clone size only sometimes, using once, few, many, or a class for an expanded clone.

J,V,size,D,DNA,CDR3
TRBJ2-3,TRBV7-9,-,-,TGTGCCAGCAGCTTAGGGGGGGCGCTGGCCATGGATACGCAGTATTTT,CASSLGGALAMDTQYF
TRBJ2-2,TRBV7-6,-,-,TGTGCCAGCAGCTTGGGCATGGGCAACACCGGGGAGCTGTTTTTT,CASSLGMGNTGELFF
TRBJ1-2,TRBV29-1,-,-,TGCAGCGTTTCCCCTACAGGGTCTAACTATGGCTACACCTTC,CSVSPTGSNYGYTF
TRBJ1-4,TRBV4-1,-,-,TGCGCCAGCAGCCGGGGCAGTGGTAATGAAAAACTGTTTTTT,CASSRGSGNEKLFF
TRBJ2-1,TRBV10-2,-,TRBD2,TGCGCCAGCAGTGCTAGCGGGGGTTCCCATGAGCAGTTCTTC,CASSASGGSHEQFF
TRBJ2-7,TRBV9,-,-,TGTGCCAGCAGCGTAGATGGGCAGGGGAGCTACGAGCAGTACTTC,CASSVDGQGSYEQYF
TRBJ1-1,TRBV9,-,-,TGTGCCAGCAGCGTTTCGGGACTGAAAAACACTGAAGCTTTCTTT,CASSVSGLKNTEAFF
TRBJ2-2,TRBV5-1,-,TRBD1,TGCGCCAGCAGAATAACAGGGGCCTACGGGGAGCTGTTTTTT,CASRITGAYGELFF
TRBJ2-7,TRBV28,many,-,TGTGCCAGCAGGCCGCGGGACAGATTGATTCGCAGCTCCTACGAGCAGTACTTC,CASRPRDRLIRSSYEQYF
TRBJ2-1,TRBV5-4,-,-,TGTGCCAGCAGCTCTTTGACAGGATCAAATGAGCAGTTCTTC,CASSSLTGSNEQFF
TRBJ1-6,TRBV27,-,-,TGTGCCAGCAAGACAGGATCGGTCGGTAATTCACCCCTCCACTTT,CASKTGSVGNSPLHF
TRBJ1-1,TRBV29-1,-,-,TGCAGCGTTCAAAAGGTAGGCTTGAACACTGAAGCTTTCTTT,CSVQKVGLNTEAFF
TRBJ1-2,TRBV30,once,-,TGTGCCTGGAGTGTACCCGGGGGCACCCCTCCTATTCCCTATGGCTACACCTTC,CAWSVPGGTPPIPYGYTF
TRBJ1-1,TRBV7-2,-,-,TGTGCCAGCAGCTTAGTTCGGGGAAACACTGAAGCTTTCTTT,CASSLVRGNTEAFF
TRBJ2-5,TRBV11-2,-,-,TGTGCCAGCAGCTTAGACCGGGCCCCCCCTAGGCAAGAGACCCAGTACTTC,CASSLDRAPPRQETQYF
TRBJ1-2,TRBV28,-,TRBD1,TGTGCCAGCAGGACAGGGGGCGGATATGGCTACACCTTC,CASRTGGGYGYTF
TRBJ2-2,TRBV29-1,-,-,TGCAGCGTTGAGGTTGCGGGAAGCGGGGAGCTGTTTTTT,CSVEVAGSGELFF
TRBJ2-7,TRBV6-5,-,TRBD1,TGTGCCAACCGGGACAGGAACTCCTACGAGCAGTACTTC,CANRDRNSYEQYF
TRBJ1-5,TRBV6-6,-,-,TGTGCCAGCAGTTACTCGAAGGGGCGAGGGAATCAGCCCCAGCATTTT,CASSYSKGRGNQPQHF
TRBJ2-5,TRBV10-3,-,TRBD1,TGTGCCATCAGTCCGGGACAGCAGGGGACCCAGTACTTC,CAISPGQQGTQYF
TRBJ2-2,TRBV5-5,-,-,TGTGCCAGCAGCTTGGCCCGGGAAAACACCGGGGAGCTGTTTTTT,CASSLARENTGELFF
TRBJ2-5,TRBV5-1,once,-,TGCGCCAGCAGTCCCCCGGAGGGGGCGGGCGGAGAGACCCAGTACTTC,CASSPPEGAGGETQYF
TRBJ1-6,TRBV3-1/TRBV3-2,-,-,TGTGCCAGCAGCCAAGATACCGGGCGCAATTCACCCCTCCACTTT,CASSQDTGRNSPLHF
TRBJ1-2,TRBV6-5,-,-,TGTGCCAGCAGTTCAGGATCCCTGAACTATGGCTACACCTTC,CASSSGSLNYGYTF
TRBJ2-1,TRBV7-2,-,TRBD2,TGTGCCAGCAGCTACAGCGGGGGGGCCAGTAATGAGCAGTTCTTC,CASSYSGGASNEQFF
TRBJ2-7,TRBV5-1,-,-,TGCGCCAGCAGCTTGTCTCCAGGTGTGGGCTACGAGCAGTACTTC,CASSLSPGVGYEQYF
TRBJ2-2,TRBV10-3,-,-,TGTGCCATCAGTGAGCCTACCACGAACACCGGGGAGCTGTTTTTT,CAISEPTTNTGELFF
TRBJ1-3,TRBV7-2,-,-,TGTGCCAGCAGCTCAGGAGCGGGGTCTGGAAACACCATATATTTT,CASSSGAGSGNTIYF
TRBJ1-2,TRBV28,-,TRBD1,TGTGCCAGCATGCTACAGGGGGCCTATGGCTACACCTTC,CASMLQGAYGYTF
TRBJ2-2,TRBV7-9,once,-,TGTGCCAGCAGCTTAGGGCGAGACACCGGGGAGCTGTTTTTT,CASSLGRDTGELFF
TRBJ2-1,TRBV7-2,-,TRBD2,TGTGCCAGCAGCGCGCGGGGGGCGACTTACAATGAGCAGTTCTTC,CASSARGATYNEQFF
TRBJ1-4,TRBV6-5,-,-,TGTGCCAGCAGGGCGTCGGGGGGCGGATCTGAAAAACTGTTTTTT,CASRASGGGSEKLFF
TRBJ2-6,TRBV7-3,once,-,TGTGCCAGCAGCTTATCTCCCTCTGGGGCCAACGTCCTGACTTTC,CASSLSPSGANVLTF
TRBJ1-4,TRBV15,-,TRBD1,TGTGCCACCCAACCCCGACAGGGTCGGGAAAAACTGTTTTTT,CATQPRQGREKLFF
TRBJ2-7,TRBV6-5,-,TRBD2,TGTGCCAGCAGACCTAGCGGGGGGGCGGGAGAGCAGTACTTC,CASRPSGGAGEQYF
TRBJ2-2,TRBV7-2,-,TRBD2,TGTGCCAGCAGCTTAGTGGTCGATAGCGGGGGAAACACCGGGGAGCTGTTTTTT,CASSLVVDSGGNTGELFF
TRBJ1-2,TRBV7-9,-,-,TGTGCCAGCAGCCCCGAGGACAGCTCGGATGGCTACACCTTC,CASSPEDSSDGYTF
TRBJ1-2,TRBV10-3,-,-,TGTGCCATCAGTGAGTCCGTGGGGGGGAACTATGGCTACACCTTC,CAISESVGGNYGYTF
TRBJ1-2,TRBV28,-,-,TGTGCCAGCAGTTTTTTGACTTCTAGGAGCGGCTACACCTTC,CASSFLTSRSGYTF
TRBJ2-4,TRBV2,-,-,TGTGCCAGCAGCGTCGAAGGGGTGTCCAAAAACATTCAGTACTTC,CASSVEGVSKNIQYF